This TCR beta chain was profiled in a study of stem cell transplantation in POMP-related autoinflammatory disease. Looking at the study overall: Defective thymoproteasomes were hypothesized to impair CD8+ T-cell positive selection. CD8+ T cells were low and CD4+ cells naive-skewed before transplant. Study outcomes and limitations: PRAID patients trended toward lower TRB diversity and higher clonality in all analyzed T-cell subsets.

In the case of this clone: Antigen specificity is unknown.

Produced via immunoSEQ multiplex PCR; TCRdb's table is partial and in-frame only. Of roughly 68,000 clones in the sample, approximately 90% were seen once. The CDR3 covers 15 residues. Germline CDR1 and CDR2: LNHDA and SQIVND (reference sequence). V shed 5 bases and J shed 2 bases, with 15 bases lying between them. PRAID featured prominent immunodeficiency. The specimen was CD4+ T cells from PBMCs, collected after stem cell transplantation. The source of this sequence is a human patient with POMP-related autoinflammation and immune dysregulation (PRAID). A share of the T cells may be of graft donor origin. The rearrangement joins TRBV19 to TRBJ2-5; D remains ambiguous. CDR3 residues: CASSEQRRWQETQYF. CDR3 sequence (DNA): TGTGCCAGTAGTGAACAACGACGATGGCAAGAGACCCAGTACTTC.